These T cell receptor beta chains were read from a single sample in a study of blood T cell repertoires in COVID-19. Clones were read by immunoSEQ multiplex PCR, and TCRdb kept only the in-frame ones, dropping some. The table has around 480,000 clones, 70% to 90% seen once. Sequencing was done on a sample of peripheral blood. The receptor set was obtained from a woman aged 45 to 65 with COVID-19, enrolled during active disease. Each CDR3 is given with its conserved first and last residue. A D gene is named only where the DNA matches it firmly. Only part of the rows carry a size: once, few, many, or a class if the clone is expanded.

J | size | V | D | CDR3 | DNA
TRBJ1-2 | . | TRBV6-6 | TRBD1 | CASSPTAVRGLSGYTF | TGTGCCAGCAGCCCCACCGCTGTCAGGGGGCTCTCTGGCTACACCTTC
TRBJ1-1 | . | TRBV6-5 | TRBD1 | CASRSNRGPTEAFF | TGTGCCAGCAGATCCAACAGGGGTCCCACTGAAGCTTTCTTT
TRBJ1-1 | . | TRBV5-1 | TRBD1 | CASSLETGSTEAFF | TGCGCCAGCAGCCTTGAGACAGGGTCCACTGAAGCTTTCTTT
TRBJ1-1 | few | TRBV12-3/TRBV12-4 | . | CASSLSGGTEAFF | TGTGCCAGCAGTTTATCGGGGGGCACTGAAGCTTTCTTT
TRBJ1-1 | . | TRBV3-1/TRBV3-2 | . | CASSSTRDTYRAFF | TGTGCCAGCAGCTCAACCCGGGACACATATAGGGCTTTCTTT
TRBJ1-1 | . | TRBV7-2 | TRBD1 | CASSLRDSPNTEAFF | TGTGCCAGCAGCCTACGGGACAGTCCGAACACTGAAGCTTTCTTT
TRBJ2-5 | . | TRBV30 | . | CACRQKETQYF | TGTGCCTGTCGACAGAAAGAGACCCAGTACTTC
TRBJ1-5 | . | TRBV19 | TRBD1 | CASRDREASNQPQHF | TGTGCCAGTAGGGACAGGGAGGCTAGCAATCAGCCCCAGCATTTT
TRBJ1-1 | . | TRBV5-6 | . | CASSMYRANVNTEAFF | TGTGCCAGCAGCATGTACAGGGCCAATGTGAACACTGAAGCTTTCTTT
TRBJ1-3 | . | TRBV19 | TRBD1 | CASRGFSGNTIYF | TGTGCCTCCAGGGGGTTCTCTGGAAACACCATATATTTT
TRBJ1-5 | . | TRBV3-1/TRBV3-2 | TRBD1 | CASSPGQGSEPQHF | TGTGCCAGCAGCCCGGGACAGGGATCTGAGCCCCAGCATTTT
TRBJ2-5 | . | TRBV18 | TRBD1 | CASSLRDRKETQYF | TGTGCCAGCTCACTGAGGGACAGAAAAGAGACCCAGTACTTC
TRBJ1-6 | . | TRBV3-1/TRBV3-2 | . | CASSPVVGRNSPLHF | TGTGCCAGCAGCCCCGTAGTGGGGCGCAATTCACCCCTCCACTTT
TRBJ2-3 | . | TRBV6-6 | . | CASSLIPYRDTATDTQYF | TGTGCCAGCAGTCTGATTCCTTACCGGGACACAGCCACAGATACGCAGTATTTT
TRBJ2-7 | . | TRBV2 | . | CASSGISYEQYF | TGTGCCAGCAGTGGTATCTCCTACGAGCAGTACTTC
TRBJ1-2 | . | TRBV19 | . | CASSRGDLLNYGYTF | TGTGCCAGTAGTAGAGGGGACTTACTTAACTATGGCTACACCTTC
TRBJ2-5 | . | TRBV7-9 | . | CASSPVQETQYF | TGTGCCAGCAGCCCTGTACAAGAGACCCAGTACTTC
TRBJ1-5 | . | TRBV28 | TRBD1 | CASSFFTGGNQPQHF | TGTGCCAGCAGTTTCTTCACAGGGGGCAATCAGCCCCAGCATTTT
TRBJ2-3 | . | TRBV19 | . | CASSIGSGRGDTQYF | TGTGCCAGTAGTATTGGGAGCGGTCGGGGAGATACGCAGTATTTT
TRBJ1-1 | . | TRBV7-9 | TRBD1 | CASTLTGGTEAFF | TGTGCCAGCACCCTAACAGGGGGCACTGAAGCTTTCTTT
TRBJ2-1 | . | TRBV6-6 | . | CASSSMKYNEQFF | TGTGCCAGCAGTTCTATGAAGTACAATGAGCAGTTCTTC
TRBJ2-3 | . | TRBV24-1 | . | CATSYTDTQYF | TGTGCCACCAGTTACACAGATACGCAGTATTTT
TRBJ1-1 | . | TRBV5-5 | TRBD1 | CASSLTGDTEAFF | TGTGCCAGCAGCCTGACAGGGGACACTGAAGCTTTCTTT
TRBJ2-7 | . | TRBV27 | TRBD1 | CASSLTVGTGRNEQYF | TGTGCCAGCAGTTTAACCGTTGGGACAGGGAGGAACGAGCAGTACTTC
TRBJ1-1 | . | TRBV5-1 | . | CASSPSRGRNTEAFF | TGCGCCAGCAGCCCCTCACGGGGAAGGAACACTGAAGCTTTCTTT
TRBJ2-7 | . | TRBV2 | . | CASSELGAGKQYF | TGTGCCAGCAGTGAATTAGGAGCTGGAAAGCAGTACTTC
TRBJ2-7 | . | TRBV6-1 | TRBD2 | CASSEIGGVPYEQYF | TGTGCCAGCAGTGAGATCGGGGGGGTCCCCTACGAGCAGTACTTC
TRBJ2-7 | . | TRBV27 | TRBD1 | CASSVTGMSPYEQYF | TGTGCCAGCAGTGTGACAGGGATGAGTCCCTACGAGCAGTACTTC
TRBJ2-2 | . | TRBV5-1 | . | CASSSTASNTGELFF | TGCGCCAGCAGCTCGACAGCCTCGAACACCGGGGAGCTGTTTTTT
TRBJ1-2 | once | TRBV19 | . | CASTPSGGAVYGYTF | TGTGCCAGTACCCCCTCGGGGGGGGCCGTCTATGGCTACACCTTC
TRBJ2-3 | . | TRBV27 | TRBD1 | CASSLSGQVPDTQYF | TGTGCCAGCAGTTTATCGGGACAGGTCCCAGATACGCAGTATTTT
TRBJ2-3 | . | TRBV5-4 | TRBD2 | CASSSGLAVTDTQYF | TGTGCCAGCAGCTCCGGACTAGCGGTCACAGATACGCAGTATTTT
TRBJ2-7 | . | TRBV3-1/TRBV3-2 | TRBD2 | CASTQTSGGFPYEQYF | TGTGCCAGCACTCAGACTAGCGGAGGTTTTCCTTACGAGCAGTACTTC
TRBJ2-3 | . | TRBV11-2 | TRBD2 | CASSSLADSTDTQYF | TGTGCCAGCAGCTCACTAGCGGACAGCACAGATACGCAGTATTTT
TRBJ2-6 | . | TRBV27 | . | CASSFGGAGANVLTF | TGTGCCAGCAGTTTCGGGGGAGCTGGGGCCAACGTCCTGACTTTC
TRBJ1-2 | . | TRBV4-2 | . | CASSQDRVYGYTF | TGTGCCAGCAGCCAAGATCGGGTATATGGCTACACCTTC
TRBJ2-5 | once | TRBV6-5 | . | CASSIVYRETQYF | TGTGCCAGCAGTATCGTATATCGGGAGACCCAGTACTTC
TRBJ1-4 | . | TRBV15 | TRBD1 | CATKSYRGTANEKLFF | TGTGCCACCAAATCTTATCGGGGGACAGCGAATGAAAAACTGTTTTTT
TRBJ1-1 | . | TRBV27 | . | CASVKGGTNTEAFF | TGTGCCAGTGTAAAAGGGGGAACGAACACTGAAGCTTTCTTT
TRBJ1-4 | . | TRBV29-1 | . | CSARGANEKLFF | TGCAGCGCACGGGGTGCTAATGAAAAACTGTTTTTT
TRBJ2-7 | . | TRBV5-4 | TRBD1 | CASSSAGQGSYEQYF | TGTGCCAGCAGCTCCGCGGGACAGGGCTCCTACGAGCAGTACTTC
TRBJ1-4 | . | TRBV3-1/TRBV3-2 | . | CASTGPGEKLFF | TGTGCCAGCACAGGGCCGGGTGAAAAACTGTTTTTT
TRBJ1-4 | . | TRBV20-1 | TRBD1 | CSASVPRDRNEKLFF | TGCAGTGCTAGTGTTCCCCGGGACAGGAATGAAAAACTGTTTTTT
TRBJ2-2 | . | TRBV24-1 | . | CASFNTGELFF | TGTGCCTCCTTCAACACCGGGGAGCTGTTTTTT
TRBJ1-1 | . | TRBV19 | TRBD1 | CASSSGQPGEGNTEAFF | TGTGCCAGTAGTTCGGGACAGCCCGGCGAGGGGAACACTGAAGCTTTCTTT
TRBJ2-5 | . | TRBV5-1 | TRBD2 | CASSLGGGAQETQYF | TGCGCCAGCAGCTTGGGCGGGGGGGCCCAAGAGACCCAGTACTTC
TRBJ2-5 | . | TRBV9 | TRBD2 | CASSSGLEGTQYF | TGTGCCAGCAGCTCAGGACTAGAGGGGACCCAGTACTTC
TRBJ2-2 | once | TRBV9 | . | CASSASANTGELFF | TGTGCCAGCAGCGCCTCCGCGAACACCGGGGAGCTGTTTTTT
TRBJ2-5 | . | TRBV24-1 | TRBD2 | CATSDQPMGGQETQYF | TGTGCCACCAGTGATCAACCGATGGGGGGGCAAGAGACCCAGTACTTC
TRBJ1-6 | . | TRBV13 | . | CASSSSNSPLHF | TGTGCCAGCAGCTCCTCCAATTCACCCCTCCACTTT
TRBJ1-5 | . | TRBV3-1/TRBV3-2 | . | CASSQDVSGQPQHF | TGTGCCAGCAGCCAAGATGTAAGCGGTCAGCCCCAGCATTTT